These 27 T cell receptor beta chains were sequenced from one sample in a study of cytomegalovirus exposure and HLA in healthy donors. A multiplex PCR was run with 60 Vbeta primers and 13 Jbeta primers. Sequenced by immunoSEQ multiplex PCR; TCRdb stores in-frame clones only, minus some. The data hold some 150,000 clones, with around 9% observed a single time. The sample taken for sequencing was PBMCs. The receptors come from a woman in her thirties or forties in good health and CMV-seropositive.

The chain links TRBV6-5 to TRBJ2-3; TRBD2 matches 9 bases. The V segment lost 5 bases and the J segment 0 bases; nucleotides outside the gene matches: 0. Germline CDR1 and CDR2: MNHEY and SVGAGI. The CDR3 extends over 14 amino acids. The CDR3 is CASSAGGSTDTQYF. The CDR3 region has the DNA TGTGCCAGCAGTGCGGGGGGGAGCACAGATACGCAGTATTTT.

The chain carries TRBV12-5 and TRBJ1-5, with TRBD1 matching 7 bases. The CDR3 covers 14 residues. Looked up from germline, CDR1 is LGHNT and CDR2 is FRNRAP. The V and J ends lost 2 bases and 9 bases, in that order; junction bases with no gene match: 7. CDR3 DNA sequence: TGTGCTAGTGGTTTGACAGGGGAAGGTAGGCCCCAGCATTTT. Translation: CASGLTGEGRPQHF.

This clone was observed a handful of times. This chain uses TRBV4-1 with TRBJ2-7, with a tentative D call TRBD2 (5 bases). This CDR3 is built from 16 residues. Trimming left V 0 bases short and J 4 bases short, with 16 bases between. From germline, CDR1 is MGHRA and CDR2 YSYEKL. CDR3 loop: CASSQDIASGEYEQYF. CDR3 nucleotide sequence: TGCGCCAGCAGCCAAGATATAGCGAGTGGAGAGTACGAGCAGTACTTC.

The chain joins TRBV2 to TRBJ2-2, with D maybe TRBD1 (6 bases). Germline V gene lookup returns CDR1 SNHLY and CDR2 FYNNEI. CDR3 size: 16 residues. Trimming took 6 bases from V and 4 from J, leaving 18 bases between them. The CDR3 region is CASRATKQGFTGELFF. In DNA form, the CDR3 reads TGTGCCAGCAGGGCTACTAAACAGGGTTTCACCGGGGAGCTGTTTTTT.

The chain is built from TRBV7-2 and TRBJ1-4; D is unclear. Germline CDR1 reads SGHTA; CDR2 reads FQGNSA. The CDR3 extends over 11 amino acids. V lost 4 bases, J lost 6 bases, and 3 bases lay in between. DNA for the CDR3: TGTGCCAGCAGCTCTTATGAAAAACTGTTTTTT. Translated: CASSSYEKLFF.

This clone showed up just a few times. CDR3 bases: TGTGCCAGCAGCCGACTTGGAGGAGATAGCAATCAGCCCCAGCATTTT. Protein product: CASSRLGGDSNQPQHF. The chain couples TRBV6-6 to TRBJ1-5; no clear D gene. Germline CDR1 and CDR2: MNHNY and SVGAGI (reference sequence). V dropped 6 bases and J dropped 0 bases, with 15 bases sitting between them. The CDR3 is made up of 16 amino acids.

This clone was seen a handful of times. The chain carries TRBV29-1 and TRBJ2-5, with D perhaps TRBD2 (5 bases). This CDR3 region has 13 residues. Germline CDR1 SQVTM, CDR2 ANQGSEA. Trimming left V 2 bases short and J 0 bases short, with 7 bases between. CDR3 in DNA: TGCAGCGTTGAAACTAGGGACCAAGAGACCCAGTACTTC. Protein sequence: CSVETRDQETQYF.

This clone was counted a few times. The chain combines TRBV5-8 with TRBJ2-3, with 7 bases lining up with TRBD2. Per the germline V gene, CDR1 is SGHTS and CDR2 is YDEGEE. Losses at the gene ends were 0 bases for V and 0 bases for J; bases not matched to a gene: 4. The CDR3 length is 16 residues. Written as DNA, the CDR3 is TGTGCCAGCAGCTTGGTGGGGGGGTCGAGCACAGATACGCAGTATTTT. It encodes CASSLVGGSSTDTQYF.

This clone has only a few counts. The chain is built from TRBV5-4 and TRBJ2-7; 8 nucleotides line up with TRBD2. Germline V gives CDR1 SGHNT, CDR2 YYREEE (reference sequence). The CDR3 is 15 amino acids. Germline trimming cut 0 bases from V and 0 bases from J; bases unmatched to any gene: 2. CDR3 nucleotides: TGTGCCAGCAGCTTGGTAGCGGGGAGCTCCTACGAGCAGTACTTC. The encoded protein is CASSLVAGSSYEQYF.

In this sample, this clone turned up a few times. The genes are TRBV4-3 and TRBJ1-4; TRBD1 agrees at 8 bases. This CDR3 has 15 amino acids. Germline V gene data show CDR1 as LGHNA and CDR2 as YSLEER. With 0 bases clipped from V and 12 bases from J, the junction kept 9 bases outside the gene matches. The CDR3: CASSQDRTDREELFF. The CDR3 nucleotides are TGCGCCAGCAGCCAAGATAGGACGGACAGGGAAGAACTGTTTTTT.

J is TRBJ2-2 and V is TRBV5-4; D might be TRBD2 (7 bases). Germline V gene sequence: CDR1 SGHNT, CDR2 YYREEE (reference sequence). The CDR3 extends over 15 amino acids. CDR3 bases: TGTGCAGCGGAACCGGGGGGCCCCAACACCGGGGAGCTGTTTTTT. It translates to CAAEPGGPNTGELFF. Drawing the rest from reference TRBV5-4 and TRBJ2-2, the complete variable domain is ETGVTQSPTHLIKTRGQQVTLRCSSQSGHNTVSWYQQALGQGPQFIFQYYREEENGRGNFPPRFSGLQFPNYSSELNVNALELDDSALYLCAAEPGGPNTGELFFGEGSRLTVL.

The chain recombines TRBV5-1 with TRBJ1-2; TRBD1 is a possible D gene (6 bases). Germline values: CDR1 SGHRS, CDR2 YFSETQ. This CDR3 is 18 amino acids long. V shed 0 bases and J shed 3 bases, with 21 bases lying between them. The CDR3 is CASSLARGSGGAYYGYTF. Written as DNA, the CDR3 is TGCGCCAGCAGCTTGGCTCGAGGTTCGGGGGGCGCCTACTATGGCTACACCTTC.

The chain uses TRBV29-1 and TRBJ1-2, with D maybe TRBD1 (5 bases). This CDR3 is built from 11 residues. CDR1 is SQVTM and CDR2 is ANQGSEA in the germline V gene. Trimming shortened V by 3 bases and J by 8 bases, and 10 bases separated the two germline ends. This chain's CDR3 is CSVDAGYGYTF. Written as DNA, the CDR3 is TGCAGCGTTGATGCAGGGTACGGCTACACCTTC.

The chain carries TRBV7-2 and TRBJ2-7, with 7 bases matching TRBD2. V shed 5 bases and J 4 bases; nucleotides not matched to a gene: 8. The germline CDR1 and CDR2 sequences are SGHTA and FQGNSA. This CDR3 contains 14 residues. The CDR3 sequence: CASSPRGGWYEQYF. In DNA, the CDR3 is TGTGCCAGCAGCCCCCGGGGAGGGTGGTACGAGCAGTACTTC.

This clone was observed a handful of times. The CDR3 reads CASSEGLAGGVSTDTQYF. The CDR3 DNA reads as TGCGCCAGCAGCGAGGGACTAGCGGGGGGGGTTAGCACAGATACGCAGTATTTT. V is TRBV5-1 and J is TRBJ2-3; TRBD2 matches 16 bases. The junction had 5 bases not matched to a gene; V was cut back by 4 bases and J by 0 bases. The length of the CDR3 is 18 residues. Germline V lookup: CDR1 SGHRS, CDR2 YFSETQ.

V and J are TRBV6-6 and TRBJ2-2; 7 bases map to TRBD1. The germline V gene has CDR1 MNHNY and CDR2 SVGAGI (reference sequence). The CDR3 has 12 residues. Trimming removed 10 bases from V and 4 bases from J; junction bases left unmatched: 3. The CDR3 region is CATWTGTGELFF. CDR3 nucleotide sequence: TGTGCCACCTGGACAGGCACCGGGGAGCTGTTTTTT.

This clone was seen only a few times. For the CDR3, the DNA is TGCGCCAGCAGCCAGACAGTGGGCAATGAGCAGTTCTTC. Translation gives CASSQTVGNEQFF. The V gene is TRBV5-1, the J gene TRBJ2-1; a possible D gene is TRBD1 (5 bases). With 4 bases removed from V and 6 bases from J, the gap between germline ends came to 11 bases. The length of the CDR3 is 13 residues. Germline loops: CDR1 SGHRS, CDR2 YFSETQ.

J is TRBJ2-3 and V is TRBV6-5; a possible D gene is TRBD1 (6 bases). In germline, CDR1 is MNHEY, CDR2 SVGAGI. Trimming stripped 0 bases from V and 3 bases from J, with 10 bases between. The CDR3 loop spans 15 amino acids. The CDR3 here is CASSYSGAGTDTQYF. DNA of the CDR3: TGTGCCAGCAGTTACTCGGGGGCTGGTACAGATACGCAGTATTTT.

A few counts support this clone. The chain is built from TRBV7-6 and TRBJ1-6, with 9 positions matching TRBD1. Trimming at V came to 5 bases and at J to 10 bases, leaving 9 bases not matched to a gene. CDR1 and CDR2 (germline): SGHVS, FNYEAQ. The CDR3 has 15 amino acids. CDR3 protein: CASSESGTGQSPLHF. CDR3 in DNA: TGTGCCAGCAGCGAATCCGGGACAGGGCAATCACCCCTCCACTTT.

This clone appeared a few times. The rearrangement joins TRBV7-9 to TRBJ2-7, with TRBD2 identical over 7 bases. The CDR3 has 13 amino acids. CDR1 is SEHNR, CDR2 FQNEAQ, per germline (reference sequence). The ends lost 1 base at V and 4 bases at J; junction bases unmatched: 1. Written as DNA, the CDR3 is TGTGCCAGCAGCTTAGTGGGAGGGTACGAGCAGTACTTC. It specifies CASSLVGGYEQYF.

The V call is TRBV10-1, the J call TRBJ1-2; TRBD1 aligns across 8 bases. There are 12 residues in the CDR3. The germline V gene encodes CDR1 WNHNN and CDR2 SYGVQD (reference sequence). Trimming removed 9 bases from V and 4 bases from J; junction bases left unmatched: 4. The CDR3 loop is CARYDRGYGYTF. CDR3 DNA: TGCGCCAGGTACGACAGGGGCTATGGCTACACCTTC.

The sample holds a few counts of this clone. The chain has TRBV7-9 and TRBJ1-4; 8 bases line up with TRBD1. The J segment lost 8 bases and the V segment lost 5 bases, leaving 7 bases of the junction unmatched. CDR1 and CDR2 (germline): SEHNR, FQNEAQ (reference sequence). CDR3 length equals 14 residues. CDR3 amino acids: CASSPQGAREKLFF. The DNA of the CDR3 is TGTGCCAGCAGCCCCCAGGGGGCGCGGGAAAAACTGTTTTTT. Drawing the rest from reference TRBV7-9 and TRBJ1-4, the complete variable domain is DTGVSQNPRHKITKRGQNVTFRCDPISEHNRLYWYRQTLGQGPEFLTYFQNEAQLEKSRLLSDRFSAERPKGSFSTLEIQRTEQGDSAMYLCASSPQGAREKLFFGSGTQLSVL.

The chain joins TRBV5-5 to TRBJ2-4, with a tentative D call TRBD2 (5 bases). V dropped 1 base and J dropped 9 bases, with 20 bases sitting between them. This CDR3 has 16 residues. Germline assignment: CDR1 SGHKS and CDR2 YYEKEE (reference sequence). CDR3 sequence reads: CASSLTHPRGSVIQYF. CDR3 nucleotides: TGTGCCAGCAGCTTGACGCATCCCCGGGGATCGGTCATTCAGTACTTC.

This clone was observed a handful of times. The chain links TRBV2 to TRBJ1-2; 9 bases fit TRBD1. Looked up from germline, CDR1 is SNHLY and CDR2 is FYNNEI. V shed 4 bases and J 3 bases; nucleotides not matched to a gene: 9. The CDR3 is made up of 16 amino acids. Here the CDR3 reads CASSVSGTGRHYGYTF. CDR3 sequence (DNA): TGTGCCAGCAGTGTCTCCGGGACAGGGCGCCACTATGGCTACACCTTC.

V is TRBV5-1 and J is TRBJ2-3; 11 bases are a match to TRBD2. The V gene end was trimmed by 0 bases and the J gene end by 0 bases; junction bases not matched to a gene: 6. The CDR3 is 18 residues long. Germline-derived CDR1 and CDR2 are SGHRS and YFSETQ. The CDR3 protein is CASSLGGTSGTSTDTQYF. The CDR3 coding sequence is TGCGCCAGCAGCTTGGGGGGGACTAGCGGCACTAGCACAGATACGCAGTATTTT.

There are a few counts of this clone. The rearrangement joins TRBV15 to TRBJ1-2, with 9 positions matching TRBD1. The junction had 4 bases not matched to a gene; V was cut back by 3 bases and J by 8 bases. Germline CDR1 LNHNV, CDR2 YYDKDF (reference sequence). CDR3 length: 13 residues. The CDR3 DNA sequence: TGTGCCACCAGCAGGGACAGGGGAGCGGGCTACACCTTC. This sequence encodes CATSRDRGAGYTF.

In nucleotides, the CDR3 is TGTGCCAGCAGCGTATCGTGGGGGCTCTACTACAATGAGCAGTTCTTC. This encodes CASSVSWGLYYNEQFF. The J gene is TRBJ2-1, the V gene TRBV9; tentatively, D is TRBD1 (6 bases). The V gene lost 1 base and the J gene lost 3 bases, with 14 bases spanning the gap. The V gene's germline CDR1 is SGDLS and CDR2 YYNGEE. CDR3 length: 16 residues.